This T cell receptor (beta chain) was retrieved from a study of cytomegalovirus exposure and HLA in healthy donors. Study context: Of all 400 or so donors who were genotyped, roughly 81% belonged to the Caucasian-associated ancestry cluster.

With 0 bases clipped from V and 2 bases from J, the junction kept 7 bases outside the gene matches. The length of the CDR3 is 16 residues. Though probably carrying unrecorded immune exposures, donors were nominally healthy at sampling. PCR used 60 Vbeta primers and 13 Jbeta primers. The assay was immunoSEQ multiplex PCR, and TCRdb's table has in-frame clones only and misses some. The sample consists of around 150,000 clones, about 74% of them appearing once. Findings of the study overall: On later analysis, the bulk of CMV-associated TCR beta chains appeared to be HLA-restricted. Most TCR beta V segments were productive about 90% or about 30% of the time in an earlier analysis.

Remarks on this clone: No antigen is known for it.

The TCR sequence derives from a male donor in good health and CMV-seronegative. Sequenced: PBMCs. V and J are TRBV5-3 and TRBJ2-5, with 7 positions matching TRBD1. TRBV5-3 is known as an ORF, though its function is uncertain. The CDR3 coding sequence is TGTGCCAGAAGCTTGGCCCCGACAGGGTCGCAAGAGACCCAGTACTTC. It specifies CARSLAPTGSQETQYF.